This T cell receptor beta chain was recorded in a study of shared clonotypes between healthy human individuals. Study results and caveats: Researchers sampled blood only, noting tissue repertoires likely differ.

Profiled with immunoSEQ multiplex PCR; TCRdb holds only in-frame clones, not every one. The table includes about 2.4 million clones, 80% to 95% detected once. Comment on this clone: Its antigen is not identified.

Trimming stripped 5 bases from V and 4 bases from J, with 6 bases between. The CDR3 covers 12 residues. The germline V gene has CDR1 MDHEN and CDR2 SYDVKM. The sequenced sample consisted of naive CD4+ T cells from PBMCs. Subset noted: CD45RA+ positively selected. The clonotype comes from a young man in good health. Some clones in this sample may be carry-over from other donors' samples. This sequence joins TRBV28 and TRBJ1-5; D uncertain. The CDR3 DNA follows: TGTGCCAGCAGTACACGGAATCAGCCCCAGCATTTT. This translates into CASSTRNQPQHF.